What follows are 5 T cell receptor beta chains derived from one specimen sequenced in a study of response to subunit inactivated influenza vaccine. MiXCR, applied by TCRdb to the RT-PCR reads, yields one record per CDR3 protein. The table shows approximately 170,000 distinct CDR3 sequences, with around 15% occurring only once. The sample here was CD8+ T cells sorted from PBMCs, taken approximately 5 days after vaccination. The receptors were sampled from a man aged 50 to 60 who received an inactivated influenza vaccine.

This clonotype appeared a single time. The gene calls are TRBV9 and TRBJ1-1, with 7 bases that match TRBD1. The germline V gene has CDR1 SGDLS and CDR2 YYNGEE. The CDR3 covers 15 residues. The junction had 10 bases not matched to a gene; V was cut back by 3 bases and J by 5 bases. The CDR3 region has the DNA TGTGCCAGCAGCGCAGGGGGGGGTGTTCGTACTGAAGCTTTCTTT. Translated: CASSAGGGVRTEAFF.

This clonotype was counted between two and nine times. DNA for the CDR3: TGTGCCAGCAGCTTATCGGCAGGGGGTAGAGAGACCCAGTACTTC. Translated, it gives CASSLSAGGRETQYF. The chain has TRBV7-2 and TRBJ2-5; 7 positions agree with TRBD1. Germline V gene lookup returns CDR1 SGHTA and CDR2 FQGNSA. CDR3 size: 15 residues. V lost 2 bases and J lost 4; bases outside the gene matches: 7.

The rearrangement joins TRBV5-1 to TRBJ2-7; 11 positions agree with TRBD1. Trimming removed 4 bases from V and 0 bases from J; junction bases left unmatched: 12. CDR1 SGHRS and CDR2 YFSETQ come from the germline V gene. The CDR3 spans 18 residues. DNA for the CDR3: TGCGCCAGCAGCCCTGCGGACAGGGGGCTAGGACCCTCCTACGAGCAGTACTTC. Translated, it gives CASSPADRGLGPSYEQYF. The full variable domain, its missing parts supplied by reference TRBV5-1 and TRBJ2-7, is KAGVTQTPRYLIKTRGQQVTLSCSPISGHRSVSWYQQTPGQGLQFLFEYFSETQRNKGNFPGRFSGRQFSNSRSEMNVSTLELGDSALYLCASSPADRGLGPSYEQYFGPGTRLTVT.

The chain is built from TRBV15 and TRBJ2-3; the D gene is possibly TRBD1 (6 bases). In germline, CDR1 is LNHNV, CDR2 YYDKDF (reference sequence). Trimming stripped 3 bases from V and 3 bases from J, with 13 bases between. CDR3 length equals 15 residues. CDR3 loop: CATSSRQGTTDTQYF. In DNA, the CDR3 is TGTGCCACCAGCAGCCGGCAGGGGACAACAGATACGCAGTATTTT.

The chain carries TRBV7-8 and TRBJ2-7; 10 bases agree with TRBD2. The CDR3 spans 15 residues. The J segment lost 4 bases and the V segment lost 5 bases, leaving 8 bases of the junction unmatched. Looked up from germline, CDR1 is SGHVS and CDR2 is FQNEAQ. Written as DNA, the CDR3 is TGTGCCAGCAGCCCGTGGACTAGCGGCTCGTACGAGCAGTACTTC. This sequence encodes CASSPWTSGSYEQYF.